Detailed here is one T cell receptor (beta chain). Its antigen has not been determined. No base-level quality is on record; no much larger clone is a single base apart. The data originate from a study of blood T cell repertoires in COVID-19 (dated by TCRdb to the early 2020s). Background on the whole study: Samples covering the acute and convalescent phases of COVID-19 were provided by collaborators in the United States, Italy and Spain. The repertoires were released in a freely available public database meant as a resource for research on the immune response to SARS-CoV-2. Samples came from the ongoing ImmuneRACE study (first 160 participants) plus 1,254 subjects from 6 global collaborators. The prospective study material was composed of cDNA or gDNA derived from T cells, B-cell-depleted T cells, or PBMCs. Sample metadata almost always included a de-identified subject ID, COVID-19 status, age in years and sex. The dataset comprised deeply sampled blood TCRbeta repertoires from subjects exposed to, actively infected with, or recovered from COVID-19. Where HLA class I and class II types were available, the types were taken from metadata supplied by the sample provider, not from assay-based typing. Points the paper makes about the study in general: The quantity of clinical and demographic metadata differed by source and by participant and was supplied without curation.

CDR1 is given as SGHRS and CDR2 as YFSETQ, both from the germline V gene. Between the V and J ends, shortened by 0 bases and 8 bases respectively, the junction contains 6 bases. From cysteine to phenylalanine, the CDR3 is 13 amino acids long. This entry keeps only the CDR3 DNA: 39 bases, framed from base 1. TCRbeta CDR3 regions were amplified from genomic DNA using the immunoSEQ Assay, a bias-controlled multiplex PCR. The authors' analysis ran thus. The number of nucleated cells in each sample was estimated from the amplification of reference gene primers within the assay. To quantify the absolute abundance of each unique TCRbeta CDR3 rearrangement, sequence reads were collapsed and filtered. For each sample, productive Simpson clonality was calculated as the square root of Simpson's diversity index over productive rearrangements. TCRdb re-hosts the immuneACCESS table, in-frame sequences only. Its copies lack some clones; in the studies checked, an unresolved V gene accounts for under half of them, and the cause for the rest is not known. V, J and clone size are those of that table, while D and trimming were read from the DNA. The sample has roughly 120,000 clones on record, around 80% of them singletons. Of the sample, about 4% is held by the ten largest clones.

Each collaborating institution followed its own protocols to collect whole blood in K2EDTA tubes. For TCRbeta analysis, collaborators shipped samples as frozen whole blood, isolated PBMCs, or DNA extracted from either of those sample types. The sequenced material came from peripheral blood. The receptor comes from an elderly woman with acute or convalescent COVID-19. The rearrangement combines TRBV5-1 with TRBJ1-6; perhaps TRBD1 is the D gene, with 5 bases matching. The CDR3 in this case is CASSLEGYSPLHF. The DNA sequence is given as TGCGCCAGCAGCTTGGAGGGGTATTCACCCCTCCACTTT.